This T cell receptor (beta chain) was documented in a study of blood T cell repertoires in COVID-19. Only in-frame clones appear in the TCRdb table, and some are missing; sequencing was by immunoSEQ multiplex PCR. The data contain roughly 280,000 clones, more than 80% of them singletons. The V and J ends lost 8 bases and 4 bases, in that order; junction bases with no gene match: 11. The CDR3 has 15 amino acids. Germline values: CDR1 SGHVS, CDR2 FQNEAQ. The specimen sequenced was PBMCs or T cells enriched from blood (not recorded which). The sequence came from a woman aged 18-29 years who had recovered from COVID-19. The rearrangement links TRBV7-8 to TRBJ2-5; 9 bases fit TRBD1. The CDR3 protein is CASGQGTGSIETQYF. CDR3 coding DNA: TGTGCCAGCGGTCAGGGGACAGGGTCAATAGAGACCCAGTACTTC.